The next 27 T cell receptor beta chains were all read from a single sample in a study of T cell responses to AZD1222 COVID-19 vaccine. Generated by immunoSEQ multiplex PCR, the TCRdb table keeps only in-frame clones and is missing some. The table shows tens of thousands of clones, with 81% occurring only once. Sequenced here: peripheral blood, sampled 28 days after the second AZD1222 dose. These receptors were obtained from an adult who received the AZD1222 COVID-19 vaccine.

The genes are TRBV6-6 and TRBJ1-1, with 8 bases matching TRBD1. Germline V gene sequence: CDR1 MNHNY, CDR2 SVGAGI (reference sequence). The length of the CDR3 is 13 residues. V shed 11 bases and J 1 base; nucleotides not matched to a gene: 6. CDR3 sequence (DNA): TGTGCCGGAGACAGGGGTCAGAACACTGAAGCTTTCTTT. This encodes CAGDRGQNTEAFF.

The chain combines TRBV11-2 with TRBJ1-1; no firm D call. V was cut by 2 bases and J by 3 bases, with 7 bases left in between. The germline CDR1 and CDR2 sequences are SGHAT and FQNNGV. There are 13 residues in the CDR3. The CDR3 spells CASSLTAYTEAFF. The CDR3 DNA follows: TGTGCCAGCAGCTTAACGGCGTACACTGAAGCTTTCTTT.

The V and J genes are TRBV9 and TRBJ2-7; no reliable D call. V lost 0 bases and J 6 bases, leaving 13 bases between the germline ends. The CDR3 contains 14 residues. CDR1 is SGDLS, CDR2 YYNGEE, per germline. CDR3 protein: CASSVAATSGEQYF. In DNA, the CDR3 is TGTGCCAGCAGCGTAGCGGCTACGTCCGGCGAGCAGTACTTC.

V gene TRBV3-1 (or the pseudogene TRBV3-2) combines with J gene TRBJ2-3; tentative D call: TRBD2 (5 bases). Germline assignment: CDR1 LGHDT and CDR2 YNNKEL (reference sequence). The CDR3 is 14 residues long. Trimming cost V 4 bases and J 5 bases, with 13 bases left between them. The CDR3 sequence: CASSPDAGIDTQYF. The CDR3 DNA follows: TGTGCCAGCAGCCCCGACGCCGGGATAGATACGCAGTATTTT.

V and J are TRBV4-1 and TRBJ2-1; D gene unclear. The germline gives CDR1 MGHRA, CDR2 YSYEKL. The CDR3 length is 15 residues. V lost 3 bases and J lost 7, with 16 bases in between. The CDR3 DNA reads as TGCGCCAGCAGCCAGGACCCCCAAATGAGGAATGAGCAGTTCTTC. Encoded protein: CASSQDPQMRNEQFF.

V gene TRBV5-5 combines with J gene TRBJ1-2; D gene unclear. Between the trimmed V and J ends, which lost 5 bases and 2 bases, there was a span of 16 bases. The CDR3 loop spans 15 amino acids. Germline loops: CDR1 SGHKS, CDR2 YYEKEE (reference sequence). CDR3 in DNA: TGTGCCAGCAGTTTTCAAGGCGCGGGGAACTATGGCTACACCTTC. Translated, it gives CASSFQGAGNYGYTF.

The CDR3 spells CASRQGDGYTF. Written as DNA, the CDR3 is TGTGCCAGCAGACAGGGTGACGGCTACACCTTC. The J gene is TRBJ1-2, the V gene TRBV19, with TRBD1 matching 7 bases. The V gene end was trimmed by 9 bases and the J gene end by 8 bases; junction bases not matched to a gene: 6. The CDR3 consists of 11 residues. Germline CDR1 is LNHDA and CDR2 is SQIVND (reference sequence). Supplemented by reference TRBV19 and TRBJ1-2, the full variable domain reads DGGITQSPKYLFRKEGQNVTLSCEQNLNHDAMYWYRQDPGQGLRLIYYSQIVNDFQKGDIAEGYSVSREKKESFPLTVTSAQKNPTAFYLCASRQGDGYTFGSGTRLTVV.

This clone appeared a few times. The chain combines TRBV11-3 with TRBJ1-1; 7 bases are a match to TRBD1. J gave up 0 bases and V 2 bases, and 6 bases lay outside the gene matches. This CDR3 has 16 amino acids. The germline CDR1 and CDR2 sequences are SGHNT and YENEEA. CDR3 nucleotides: TGTGCCAGCAGCTTAATCACAGGGGAGATGAACACTGAAGCTTTCTTT. Protein: CASSLITGEMNTEAFF.

This clone was counted a few times. This chain uses TRBV3-1 (or the pseudogene TRBV3-2) with TRBJ2-7, with D perhaps matching TRBD1 or TRBD2 (6 bases each). Trimming stripped 3 bases from V and 2 bases from J, with 14 bases between. The germline gives CDR1 LGHDT, CDR2 YNNKEL (reference sequence). The CDR3 is 15 residues long. CDR3 bases: TGTGCCAGCAGCCAGGGGGGCAGACTTACCTACGAGCAGTACTTC. As protein: CASSQGGRLTYEQYF.

V usage is TRBV11-2 and J usage is TRBJ2-7, with D perhaps assigned TRBD1 or TRBD2 (6 bases each). There are 16 residues in the CDR3. Germline values: CDR1 SGHAT, CDR2 FQNNGV. Trimming removed 3 bases at V and 3 bases at J, with 18 bases between. DNA for the CDR3: TGTGCCAGCAGCTTTTTCGGTGGAGGGACAAGCTACGAGCAGTACTTC. It yields the protein CASSFFGGGTSYEQYF.

V is TRBV9 and J is TRBJ2-2, with TRBD2 matching 8 bases. The CDR3 has 16 amino acids. V was clipped by 0 bases and J by 4 bases; unmatched bases: 5. From germline, CDR1 is SGDLS and CDR2 YYNGEE. In nucleotides, the CDR3 is TGTGCCAGCAGCGTAGGCGGGGGGCAGGGCACCGGGGAGCTGTTTTTT. Residues: CASSVGGGQGTGELFF.

This clone has a handful of counts. The chain combines TRBV7-9 with TRBJ1-4, with TRBD1 matching 7 bases. There are 14 residues in the CDR3. Looked up from germline, CDR1 is SEHNR and CDR2 is FQNEAQ (reference sequence). V gave up 5 bases and J gave up 7 bases; unmatched junction bases: 7. The CDR3 loop is CASSQPRGFEKLFF. In nucleotides, the CDR3 is TGTGCCAGCAGCCAACCCAGGGGGTTTGAAAAACTGTTTTTT.

The table lists this clone with a few counts. The genes are TRBV19 and TRBJ2-7; 9 bases are a match to TRBD2. The CDR3 spans 15 residues. The J segment lost 4 bases and the V segment lost 4 bases, leaving 8 bases of the junction unmatched. Germline values: CDR1 LNHDA, CDR2 SQIVND (reference sequence). CDR3 in DNA: TGTGCCAGTAGTACAGGGACTAGCTCCGGGTACGAGCAGTACTTC. It encodes CASSTGTSSGYEQYF.

This clone was found once. In DNA, the CDR3 is TGTGCCAGCAGTTTAAGGTTGTTTGGCACAGATACGCAGTATTTT. Amino acid sequence: CASSLRLFGTDTQYF. The gene calls are TRBV27 and TRBJ2-3; D is ambiguous. The germline gives CDR1 MNHEY, CDR2 SMNVEV (reference sequence). There are 15 residues in the CDR3. The ends were cut back, 2 bases at V and 1 base at J, with 10 bases in the middle.

The J gene is TRBJ2-7, the V gene TRBV4-1; TRBD1 aligns across 7 bases. Per the germline V gene, CDR1 is MGHRA and CDR2 is YSYEKL. The CDR3 sequence is 16 residues long. Trimming took 5 bases from V and 3 from J; bases not matched to a gene: 13. The CDR3 DNA reads TGCGCCAGCAGCGCCCAACCGGACAGGCAAAACTACGAGCAGTACTTC. This translates into CASSAQPDRQNYEQYF.

The rearrangement joins TRBV19 to TRBJ2-3; maybe TRBD1 (7 bases). Per germline, CDR1 LNHDA and CDR2 SQIVND (reference sequence). The CDR3 sequence is 16 residues long. Deletions cut 2 bases from V and 0 bases from J, with 12 bases between. This CDR3 is CASSILTGTSTDTQYF. CDR3 nucleotide sequence: TGTGCCAGTAGTATATTGACAGGGACTAGCACAGATACGCAGTATTTT. The full variable domain, in which reference TRBV19 and TRBJ2-3 provide the parts outside the CDR3, is DGGITQSPKYLFRKEGQNVTLSCEQNLNHDAMYWYRQDPGQGLRLIYYSQIVNDFQKGDIAEGYSVSREKKESFPLTVTSAQKNPTAFYLCASSILTGTSTDTQYFGPGTRLTVL.

The genes are TRBV30 and TRBJ1-3; D unresolved. CDR3 length equals 13 residues. The ends were cut back, 0 bases at V and 4 bases at J, with 7 bases in the middle. Germline V gives CDR1 GTSNPN, CDR2 SVGIG (reference sequence). The CDR3 protein is CAWSVSSGNTIYF. The CDR3 region has the DNA TGTGCCTGGAGTGTAAGCAGCGGAAACACCATATATTTT.

This rearrangement joins TRBV7-9 to TRBJ2-7, with D perhaps assigned TRBD1 or TRBD2 (5 bases each). Germline CDR1 and CDR2: SEHNR and FQNEAQ (reference sequence). This CDR3 contains 14 residues. V was trimmed by 0 bases and J by 2 bases, leaving 8 bases between them. The CDR3 DNA reads TGTGCCAGCAGCTTAGCCAGGGAGACCTACGAGCAGTACTTC. Protein product: CASSLARETYEQYF.

The chain recombines TRBV20-1 with TRBJ2-1; D unresolved. CDR3 length: 12 amino acids. Germline CDR1 reads DFQATT; CDR2 reads SNEGSKA (reference sequence). V lost 3 bases to trimming and J lost 8 bases, with 11 bases between them. CDR3 region: CSASPSVHEQFF. CDR3 bases: TGCAGTGCTAGTCCCAGCGTCCATGAGCAGTTCTTC.

This rearrangement joins TRBV7-9 to TRBJ2-7; TRBD2 might be the D (6 bases). The CDR3 totals 13 residues. V lost 1 base and J 6 bases, leaving 10 bases between the germline ends. CDR1 is SEHNR, CDR2 FQNEAQ, per germline (reference sequence). CDR3 amino acids: CASSLGGGTEQYF. CDR3 in DNA: TGTGCCAGCAGCTTAGGCGGAGGGACCGAGCAGTACTTC.

The CDR3 sequence is CASSQFKGGARSGNTIYF. The CDR3 DNA reads as TGTGCCAGCAGCCAATTCAAAGGGGGCGCGCGCTCTGGAAACACCATATATTTT. The chain has TRBV27 and TRBJ1-3, with TRBD1 identical over 7 bases. Germline V gives CDR1 MNHEY, CDR2 SMNVEV (reference sequence). Germline trimming cut 6 bases from V and 0 bases from J; bases unmatched to any gene: 14. The CDR3 contains 18 residues.

The chain employs TRBV18 and TRBJ1-1; D gene ambiguous. Germline assignment: CDR1 KGHSH and CDR2 LQKENI. V dropped 2 bases and J dropped 6 bases, with 16 bases sitting between them. The CDR3 runs to 15 residues. Here the CDR3 DNA reads TGTGCCAGCTCACCATGGGCTCGACAAAACGCTGAAGCTTTCTTT. Translating it yields CASSPWARQNAEAFF.

The chain uses TRBV3-1 (or the pseudogene TRBV3-2) and TRBJ1-5; no clear D gene. Looked up from germline, CDR1 is LGHDT and CDR2 is YNNKEL (reference sequence). V lost 0 bases and J lost 0, with 12 bases in between. This CDR3 is 17 amino acids long. This chain's CDR3 is CASSQEATANSNQPQHF. In DNA form, the CDR3 reads TGTGCCAGCAGCCAAGAGGCGACGGCAAATAGCAATCAGCCCCAGCATTTT.

There are a few counts of this clone. The same CDR3 is also encoded by other DNA sequences in this sample. The rearrangement uses TRBV6-1 and TRBJ1-5; D is undetermined. Germline CDR1 reads MNHNS; CDR2 reads SASEGT. The CDR3 has 13 amino acids. V lost 3 bases to trimming and J lost 4 bases, with 7 bases between them. CDR3 region: CASSDGSNQPQHF. The CDR3, as DNA: TGTGCCAGCAGTGACGGATCTAATCAGCCCCAGCATTTT.

V gene TRBV4-3 combines with J gene TRBJ2-1; unclear D gene. This CDR3 has 15 residues. Germline V gene sequence: CDR1 LGHNA, CDR2 YSLEER. V shed 0 bases and J shed 9 bases, with 15 bases lying between them. The CDR3 region has the DNA TGCGCCAGCAGCCAAGATGAGCTGGGTAGGAGTGAGCAGTTCTTC. Translating gives CASSQDELGRSEQFF.

The rearrangement uses TRBV28 and TRBJ2-7; 8 bases align to TRBD1. V shed 10 bases and J 2 bases; nucleotides not matched to a gene: 1. Per the germline V gene, CDR1 is MDHEN and CDR2 is SYDVKM. The CDR3 loop spans 11 amino acids. The CDR3 DNA reads TGTGCCACACAGGGGGCCTACGAGCAGTACTTC. It translates to CATQGAYEQYF. The whole variable domain, filled in from reference TRBV28 and TRBJ2-7, reads DVKVTQSSRYLVKRTGEKVFLECVQDMDHENMFWYRQDPGLGLRLIYFSYDVKMKEKGDIPEGYSVSREKKERFSLILESASTNQTSMYLCATQGAYEQYFGPGTRLTVT.

V usage is TRBV7-6 and J usage is TRBJ2-7; perhaps D is TRBD1 or TRBD2 (5 bases each). V lost 3 bases to trimming and J lost 3 bases, with 15 bases between them. From germline, CDR1 is SGHVS and CDR2 FNYEAQ. This CDR3 comprises 15 residues. CDR3 protein: CASSLGPGGDYEQYF. The CDR3 DNA reads TGTGCCAGCAGCTTGGGACCCGGAGGCGACTACGAGCAGTACTTC.